This T cell receptor (beta chain) was retrieved from a study of T cell responses to AZD1222 COVID-19 vaccine. Whole-study results and caveats: At baseline, seropositivity was found in only 5 to 7 AZD1222 recipients.

In regard to this clone: Its target is unknown.

The repertoire was sequenced with immunoSEQ multiplex PCR; TCRdb's copy has only in-frame clones and lacks some. The sample contains some 150,000 clones, around 84% of which appear only once. Germline CDR1 reads SGHTA; CDR2 reads FQGNSA. V was trimmed by 1 base and J by 7 bases, leaving 14 bases between them. CDR3 length: 15 residues. The chain links TRBV7-2 to TRBJ1-5; weak D call: TRBD1 (5 bases). Sample: peripheral blood, taken 28 days after the second AZD1222 dose. The receptor comes from an adult who received the AZD1222 COVID-19 vaccine. DNA of the CDR3: TGTGCCAGCAGCTTAGTTAAGGGGCCGGGGCAGCCCCAGCATTTT. It yields the protein CASSLVKGPGQPQHF.